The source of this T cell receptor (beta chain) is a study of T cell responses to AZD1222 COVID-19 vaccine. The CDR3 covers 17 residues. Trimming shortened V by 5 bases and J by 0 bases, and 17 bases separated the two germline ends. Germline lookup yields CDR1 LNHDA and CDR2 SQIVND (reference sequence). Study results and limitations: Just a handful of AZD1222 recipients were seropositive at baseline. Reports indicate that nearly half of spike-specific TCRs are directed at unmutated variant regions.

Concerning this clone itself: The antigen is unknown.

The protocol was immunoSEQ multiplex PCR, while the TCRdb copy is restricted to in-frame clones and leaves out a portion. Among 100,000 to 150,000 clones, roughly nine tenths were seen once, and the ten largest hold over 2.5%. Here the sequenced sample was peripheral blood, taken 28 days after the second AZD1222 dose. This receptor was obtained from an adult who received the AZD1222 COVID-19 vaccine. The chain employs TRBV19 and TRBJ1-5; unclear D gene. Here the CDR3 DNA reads TGTGCCAGTAGTTCCAATCCATTTCAATATAGCAATCAGCCCCAGCATTTT. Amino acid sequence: CASSSNPFQYSNQPQHF.